Listed here are 29 T cell receptor beta chains from one sample, sequenced in a study of blood T cell repertoires in COVID-19. The repertoire was sequenced with immunoSEQ multiplex PCR; TCRdb's copy has only in-frame clones and lacks some. The sample lists just under 350,000 clones; about nine tenths were seen once. The sample was peripheral blood. These receptors were taken from a woman in her 70s with COVID-19, enrolled during active disease.

The rearrangement uses TRBV7-6 and TRBJ1-1; tentatively, D is TRBD1 (5 bases). The germline V and J ends were trimmed by 1 base and 9 bases, with 9 bases remaining between them. CDR1 SGHVS and CDR2 FNYEAQ come from the germline V gene. CDR3 length: 12 residues. The CDR3 region has the DNA TGTGCCAGCAGCTTAGGCAGGGTAAAAGCTTTCTTT. Amino acid sequence: CASSLGRVKAFF.

In the case of this clone: This same CDR3 is encoded by further DNA sequences in the sample. V and J are TRBV3-1 (or the pseudogene TRBV3-2) and TRBJ2-2; a possible D gene is TRBD1 (5 bases). CDR1 is LGHDT and CDR2 is YNNKEL in the germline V gene (reference sequence). The CDR3 has 14 amino acids. Trimming cost V 4 bases and J 0 bases, with 6 bases left between them. CDR3 in DNA: TGTGCCAGCAGCCGACAGACGAACACCGGGGAGCTGTTTTTT. The encoded protein is CASSRQTNTGELFF.

The chain links TRBV29-1 to TRBJ2-2; tentative D call: TRBD1 (5 bases). The CDR3 has 14 amino acids. Per the germline V gene, CDR1 is SQVTM and CDR2 is ANQGSEA. Trimming took off 5 bases at V and 2 bases at J, with 12 bases between the two ends. The CDR3 DNA reads TGCAGCGTTAACCCGCAGGGCAACACCGGGGAGCTGTTTTTT. It codes for CSVNPQGNTGELFF.

This chain links TRBV29-1 with TRBJ2-7, with 8 bases fitting TRBD1. Germline V lookup: CDR1 SQVTM, CDR2 ANQGSEA. This CDR3 contains 14 residues. Trimming cost V 3 bases and J 5 bases; bases outside gene matches: 9. CDR3 sequence reads: CSVDTDRDPDEQYF. The CDR3 DNA sequence: TGCAGCGTTGACACGGACAGGGATCCCGACGAGCAGTACTTC.

This sequence joins TRBV5-1 and TRBJ1-1; D may be TRBD1 (6 bases). The CDR3 loop spans 15 amino acids. Trimming stripped 4 bases from V and 0 bases from J, with 13 bases between. Germline V gene lookup returns CDR1 SGHRS and CDR2 YFSETQ. CDR3 residues: CASSTGQRVNTEAFF. The CDR3, as DNA: TGCGCCAGCAGCACGGGACAAAGGGTGAACACTGAAGCTTTCTTT.

The chain recombines TRBV15 with TRBJ2-1; 13 nucleotides match TRBD2. Trimming removed 5 bases from V and 7 bases from J; junction bases left unmatched: 8. The CDR3 runs 16 residues. Germline V gives CDR1 LNHNV, CDR2 YYDKDF (reference sequence). CDR3 loop: CATSPPTSGGANEQFF. CDR3 nucleotides: TGTGCCACCAGCCCCCCTACTAGCGGGGGGGCTAATGAGCAGTTCTTC. Complete variable domain (other parts from reference TRBV15 and TRBJ2-1): DAMVIQNPRYQVTQFGKPVTLSCSQTLNHNVMYWYQQKSSQAPKLLFHYYDKDFNNEADTPDNFQSRRPNTSFCFLDIRSPGLGDTAMYLCATSPPTSGGANEQFFGPGTRLTVL.

The chain carries TRBV27 and TRBJ1-6; maybe TRBD1 (5 bases). The V and J ends lost 7 bases and 7 bases respectively, with 14 bases between them. This CDR3 has 14 amino acids. From germline, CDR1 is MNHEY and CDR2 SMNVEV (reference sequence). The DNA of the CDR3 is TGTGCCAGCACTGGGTGGGGGGAAAATTCACCCCTCCACTTT. This translates into CASTGWGENSPLHF.

This clone was seen only a few times. This chain uses TRBV10-2 with TRBJ1-4; TRBD1 agrees at 9 bases. This CDR3 contains 15 residues. Germline loops: CDR1 WSHSY, CDR2 SAAADI. J lost 4 bases, V lost 8 bases, and 8 bases had no gene match. The CDR3 loop reads CASFSPGQGNEKLFF. The CDR3 DNA is TGCGCCAGCTTCTCTCCGGGACAGGGTAATGAAAAACTGTTTTTT.

This chain uses TRBV10-2 with TRBJ2-5; 10 positions match TRBD2. V shed 6 bases, J shed 1 base, and the junction held 5 bases outside the gene matches. The CDR3 sequence is 15 residues long. CDR1 is WSHSY and CDR2 is SAAADI in the germline V gene. In DNA, the CDR3 is TGCGCCAGCAGCTCATGGACTAGCGGCCAAGAGACCCAGTACTTC. Encoded protein: CASSSWTSGQETQYF.

The rearrangement uses TRBV19 and TRBJ2-4; weak D call: TRBD1 (6 bases). Between the trimmed V and J ends, which lost 1 base and 1 base, there was a span of 17 bases. This CDR3 comprises 18 residues. Germline-derived CDR1 and CDR2 are LNHDA and SQIVND (reference sequence). CDR3 sequence (DNA): TGTGCCAGTAGTATAGGACCACCAGGGGAGCTGGCCAAAAACATTCAGTACTTC. It encodes CASSIGPPGELAKNIQYF.

CDR3 in DNA: TGTGCCAGCAGTAAGACAGGAATCAACTATGGCTACACCTTC. It yields the protein CASSKTGINYGYTF. The chain combines TRBV27 with TRBJ1-2, with D maybe TRBD1 (6 bases). This CDR3 region has 14 residues. V lost 5 bases and J lost 2, with 12 bases in between. The V gene's germline CDR1 is MNHEY and CDR2 SMNVEV (reference sequence).

The chain uses TRBV24-1 and TRBJ1-2; 9 nucleotides line up with TRBD1. CDR3 size: 16 residues. Looked up from germline, CDR1 is KGHDR and CDR2 is SFDVKD. With 3 bases clipped from V and 7 bases from J, the junction kept 11 bases outside the gene matches. CDR3 sequence: CATSDPSDRGEIGYTF. CDR3 coding DNA: TGTGCCACCAGTGATCCGTCGGACAGGGGCGAGATTGGCTACACCTTC.

This clone was recorded once. V and J are TRBV10-1 and TRBJ2-7; the D is unclear. The CDR3 totals 12 residues. The V gene lost 6 bases and the J gene lost 0 bases, with 6 bases spanning the gap. CDR1 and CDR2 from the germline V gene are WNHNN and SYGVQD (reference sequence). The CDR3 loop reads CASSVNSYEQYF. The CDR3, as DNA: TGCGCCAGCAGCGTAAACTCCTACGAGCAGTACTTC.

This clone showed up just once. The DNA for the CDR3 is TGTGCCAGCAGCCTACAGGGGGCCGAGACCCAGTACTTC. Protein product: CASSLQGAETQYF. This rearrangement joins TRBV28 to TRBJ2-5; TRBD1 matches 9 bases. V was pared by 6 bases and J by 5 bases, with 4 bases of the junction left unmatched. Germline CDR1 reads MDHEN; CDR2 reads SYDVKM. This CDR3 has 13 amino acids.

The genes are TRBV27 and TRBJ2-3; TRBD2 aligns across 9 bases. Trimming cost V 10 bases and J 6 bases; bases outside gene matches: 11. The V gene's germline CDR1 is MNHEY and CDR2 SMNVEV (reference sequence). The CDR3 is 14 amino acids. CDR3 nucleotide sequence: TGTGCCATCAGGAGCGGGGGGCTCCCTGATACGCAGTATTTT. It yields the protein CAIRSGGLPDTQYF.

The chain recombines TRBV27 with TRBJ2-5; 9 positions match TRBD2. The trim removed 6 bases at V and 3 bases at J, leaving 2 bases unmatched. Per the germline V gene, CDR1 is MNHEY and CDR2 is SMNVEV (reference sequence). The CDR3 has 13 residues. For the CDR3, the DNA is TGTGCCAGCAGCCTAGCGGGGAAAGAGACCCAGTACTTC. Amino acids: CASSLAGKETQYF.

The gene calls are TRBV28 and TRBJ1-3; TRBD1 aligns across 8 bases. The CDR3 extends over 15 amino acids. V lost 2 bases and J lost 2; bases outside the gene matches: 2. CDR1 is MDHEN, CDR2 SYDVKM, per germline. CDR3 in DNA: TGTGCCAGCAGTTTAGAACAGGGGGCTGGAAACACCATATATTTT. It yields the protein CASSLEQGAGNTIYF.

A word on this clone: This specimen includes other DNA sequences encoding the same CDR3. V usage is TRBV13 and J usage is TRBJ2-3; tentative D call: TRBD1 (5 bases). V shed 3 bases and J shed 1 base, with 8 bases lying between them. The CDR3 covers 14 residues. Germline lookup yields CDR1 PRHDT and CDR2 FYEKMQ (reference sequence). The CDR3 coding sequence is TGTGCCAGCAGCTTGGGGCGGCGCACAGATACGCAGTATTTT. This codes for CASSLGRRTDTQYF.

The chain recombines TRBV7-3 with TRBJ1-2; tentatively, D is TRBD1 (5 bases). The CDR3 covers 11 residues. CDR1 is SGHTA, CDR2 FQGTGA, per germline. V lost 5 bases, J lost 10 bases, and 11 bases lay in between. The CDR3 bases are TGTGCCAGCAGCAACAACAGGAACTACACCTTC. Protein: CASSNNRNYTF.

The chain is built from TRBV12-3 or TRBV12-4 and TRBJ1-2, with a weak D call TRBD1 (5 bases). Trimming stripped 6 bases from V and 6 bases from J, with 14 bases between. The CDR3 covers 13 residues. CDR3 sequence: CASSRTGRDGYTF. For the CDR3, the DNA is TGTGCCAGCAGCCGAACAGGAAGGGATGGCTACACCTTC.

The chain recombines TRBV4-1 with TRBJ1-2; TRBD1 agrees at 7 bases. This CDR3 region has 15 residues. V gave up 0 bases and J gave up 4 bases; unmatched junction bases: 5. Germline V gene lookup returns CDR1 MGHRA and CDR2 YSYEKL. In DNA, the CDR3 is TGCGCCAGCAGCCAAGATTGGGGACAGCCCTATGGCTACACCTTC. Translated: CASSQDWGQPYGYTF.

The rearrangement links TRBV19 to TRBJ1-1; TRBD1 matches at 7 bases. This CDR3 is built from 13 residues. The V gene end was trimmed by 3 bases and the J gene end by 7 bases; junction bases not matched to a gene: 5. Per germline, CDR1 LNHDA and CDR2 SQIVND (reference sequence). The CDR3 DNA reads TGTGCCAGTAGTATCGACAGGGACGTTGAAGCTTTCTTT. Amino acids: CASSIDRDVEAFF.

The chain is built from TRBV27 and TRBJ1-6; D gene uncertain. The CDR3 consists of 17 residues. V was cut by 2 bases and J by 7 bases, with 18 bases left in between. Germline loops: CDR1 MNHEY, CDR2 SMNVEV (reference sequence). The chain's CDR3 is CASSLTARRRVNSPLHF. In DNA, the CDR3 is TGTGCCAGCAGTTTAACCGCCCGCCGGAGAGTGAATTCACCCCTCCACTTT.

The chain has TRBV7-2 and TRBJ1-2; 11 nucleotides match TRBD1. The J segment lost 8 bases and the V segment lost 5 bases, leaving 7 bases of the junction unmatched. This CDR3 region has 14 residues. The germline gives CDR1 SGHTA, CDR2 FQGNSA. CDR3 DNA sequence: TGTGCCAGCAGCCCCAGGACAGGGGGCAGGGGCTACACCTTC. Its translation is CASSPRTGGRGYTF.

The chain joins TRBV6-2 or TRBV6-3 to TRBJ2-7, with 9 bases fitting TRBD1. Germline CDR1 MNHEY, CDR2 SVGEGT. The CDR3 covers 14 residues. J gave up 3 bases and V 3 bases, and 3 bases lay outside the gene matches. The CDR3 nucleotides read TGTGCCAGCAGTTATGGGACAGGGTACTACGAGCAGTACTTC. Protein product: CASSYGTGYYEQYF.

J is TRBJ1-1 and V is TRBV12-3 or TRBV12-4; tentatively, D is TRBD1 (6 bases). The CDR3 sequence is 13 residues long. Trimming left V 6 bases short and J 6 bases short, with 14 bases between. The CDR3 here is CASRSPGGAEAFF. Written as DNA, the CDR3 is TGTGCCAGCAGAAGTCCGGGGGGCGCTGAAGCTTTCTTT.

This chain connects TRBV24-1 to TRBJ1-5; D is unresolved. The CDR3 runs to 14 residues. V lost 7 bases, J lost 6 bases, and 15 bases lay in between. Germline lookup yields CDR1 KGHDR and CDR2 SFDVKD. CDR3 amino acids: CATSPTHLSQPQHF. CDR3 in DNA: TGTGCCACCAGCCCTACCCACCTTTCTCAGCCCCAGCATTTT.

The chain links TRBV29-1 to TRBJ1-2; perhaps TRBD1 as D (5 bases). Trimming took 3 bases from V and 6 from J, leaving 14 bases between them. CDR3 length equals 13 residues. Looked up from germline, CDR1 is SQVTM and CDR2 is ANQGSEA. CDR3 nucleotide sequence: TGCAGCGTTGACAGGGATGGAAGAGATGGCTACACCTTC. This encodes CSVDRDGRDGYTF.

The gene calls are TRBV11-2 and TRBJ2-2; D possibly corresponds to TRBD2 (6 bases). V lost 2 bases, J lost 4 bases, and 14 bases lay in between. Germline V gene lookup returns CDR1 SGHAT and CDR2 FQNNGV. The CDR3 is made up of 16 amino acids. In DNA form, the CDR3 reads TGTGCCAGCAGCTTAAGAGGCGGGGTGACCACCGGGGAGCTGTTTTTT. Its translation is CASSLRGGVTTGELFF.